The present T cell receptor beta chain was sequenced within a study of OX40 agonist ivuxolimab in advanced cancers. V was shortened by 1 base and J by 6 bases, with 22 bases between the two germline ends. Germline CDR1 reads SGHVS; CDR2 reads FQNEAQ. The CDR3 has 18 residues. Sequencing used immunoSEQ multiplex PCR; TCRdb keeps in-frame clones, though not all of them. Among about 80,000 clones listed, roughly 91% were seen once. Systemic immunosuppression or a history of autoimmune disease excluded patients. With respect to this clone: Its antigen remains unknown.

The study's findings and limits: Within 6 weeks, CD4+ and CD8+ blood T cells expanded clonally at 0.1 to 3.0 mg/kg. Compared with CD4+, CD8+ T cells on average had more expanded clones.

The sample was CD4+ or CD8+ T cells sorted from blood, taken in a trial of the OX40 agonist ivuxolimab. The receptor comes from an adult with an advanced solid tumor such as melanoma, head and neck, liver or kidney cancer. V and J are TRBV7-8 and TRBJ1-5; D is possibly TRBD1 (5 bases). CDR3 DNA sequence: TGTGCCAGCAGCTTAGTAGGGCAGGGAAGGAAACTTGGTCAGCCCCAGCATTTT. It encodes CASSLVGQGRKLGQPQHF.